Reported below is one T cell receptor beta chain. What it binds is unknown. This sample was included in a study of Graves' ophthalmopathy and Graves' hyperthyroidism. Study at large: Peripheral blood sampling preceded any treatment and occurred at initial diagnosis. Findings and limits, study-wide: Clonotypes were expanded in thyroid at above 0.001 frequency, and most also appeared in blood. Built on 13 signatures, a model told ophthalmopathy apart from stable hyperthyroidism with around 90% sensitivity and 81.08% specificity.

Per the germline V gene, CDR1 is DFQATT and CDR2 is SNEGSKA (reference sequence). The CDR3 sequence is 10 residues long. V dropped 3 bases and J dropped 8 bases, with 7 bases sitting between them. The diagnostic workup employed clinical symptoms, serum thyroxine, TRAb, thyroid ultrasound and orbital computed tomography. Beta-chain TCR CDR3 regions were amplified from RNA transcripts. Second-round multiplex PCR followed a first-round RT-PCR using HTBI primers. TCRdb reanalysed the multiplex PCR reads using MiXCR and keeps one entry per CDR3 protein. Among 220,000 or so distinct CDR3 sequences, around a fifth were seen once, and the ten largest hold roughly 42%.

Source material: peripheral blood. This clonotype was sampled from a woman between 45 and 65 years old with Graves' ophthalmopathy. The V gene is TRBV20-1, the J gene TRBJ1-2, with D possibly being TRBD1 (5 bases). The CDR3 sequence is CSASRDGYTF. CDR3 DNA: TGCAGTGCTAGTAGGGACGGCTACACCTTC.